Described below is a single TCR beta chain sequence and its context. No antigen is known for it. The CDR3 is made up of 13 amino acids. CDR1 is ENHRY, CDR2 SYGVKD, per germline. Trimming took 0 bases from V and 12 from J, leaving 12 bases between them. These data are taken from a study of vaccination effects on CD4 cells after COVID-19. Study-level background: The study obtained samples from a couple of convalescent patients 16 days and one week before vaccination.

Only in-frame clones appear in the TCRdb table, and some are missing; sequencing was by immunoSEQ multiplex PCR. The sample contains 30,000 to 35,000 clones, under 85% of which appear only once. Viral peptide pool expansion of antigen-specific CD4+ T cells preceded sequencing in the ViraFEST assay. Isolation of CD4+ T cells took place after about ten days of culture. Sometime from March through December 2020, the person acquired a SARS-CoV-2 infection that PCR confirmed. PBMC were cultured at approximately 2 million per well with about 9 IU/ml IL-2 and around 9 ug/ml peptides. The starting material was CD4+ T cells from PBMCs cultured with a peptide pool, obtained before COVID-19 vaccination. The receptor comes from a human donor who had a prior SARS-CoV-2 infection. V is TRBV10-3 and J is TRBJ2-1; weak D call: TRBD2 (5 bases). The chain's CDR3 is CAISESTRGGQFF. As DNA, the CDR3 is TGTGCCATCAGTGAGTCGACTCGAGGAGGGCAGTTCTTC.